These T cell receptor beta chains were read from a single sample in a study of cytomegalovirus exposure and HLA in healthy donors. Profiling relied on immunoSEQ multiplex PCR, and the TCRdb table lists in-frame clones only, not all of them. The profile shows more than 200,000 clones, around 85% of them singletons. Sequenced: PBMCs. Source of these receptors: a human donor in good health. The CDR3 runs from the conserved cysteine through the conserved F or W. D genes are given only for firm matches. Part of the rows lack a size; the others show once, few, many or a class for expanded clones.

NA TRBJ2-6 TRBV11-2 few TGTGCCAGCAGGTCCTTGGGGGCCGGGGCCAACGTCCTGACTTTC CASRSLGAGANVLTF
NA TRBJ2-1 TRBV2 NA TGTGCCAGCAGTCCGGAGCACAATGAGCAGTTCTTC CASSPEHNEQFF
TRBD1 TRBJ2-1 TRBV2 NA TGTGCCAGCAGTAAGGGACAGAGCTCCTACAATGAGCAGTTCTTC CASSKGQSSYNEQFF
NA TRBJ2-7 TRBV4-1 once TGCGCCAGCAGCCAAGTACCGGCACTAAACTCCTACGAGCAGTACTTC CASSQVPALNSYEQYF
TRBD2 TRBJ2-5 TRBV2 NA TGTGCCAGCCTGAAGCTAGCGGGAGTTCTTGAGACCCAGTACTTC CASLKLAGVLETQYF
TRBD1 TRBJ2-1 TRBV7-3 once TGTGCCAGCAGCTTAAAGGGGTTGGACAGGGACAATGAGCAGTTCTTC CASSLKGLDRDNEQFF
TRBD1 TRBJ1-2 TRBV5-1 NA TGCGCCAGCAGCTTGGAGGGACAGGCCTTCTATGGCTACACCTTC CASSLEGQAFYGYTF
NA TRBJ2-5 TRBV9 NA TGTGCCAGCAGCGTAGCTCCGGTGAAGTTTGAGACCCAGTACTTC CASSVAPVKFETQYF
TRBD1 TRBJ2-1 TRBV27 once TGTGCCAGCAGTGCCCGACAGGGACCTGACAATGAGCAGTTCTTC CASSARQGPDNEQFF
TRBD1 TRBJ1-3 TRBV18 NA TGTGCCAGCTCACCGACAGGGGGTACCTCTGGAAACACCATATATTTT CASSPTGGTSGNTIYF
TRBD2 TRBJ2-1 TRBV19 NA TGTGCCAGTAGTCGACTAGCGGGAGGGCATGAGCAGTTCTTC CASSRLAGGHEQFF
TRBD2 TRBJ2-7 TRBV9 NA TGTGCCAGCAGCGCAGGACTAGCAGGCTACGAGCAGTACTTC CASSAGLAGYEQYF
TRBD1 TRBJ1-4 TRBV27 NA TGTGCCAGCAGTCCGACACCGGGACAGGGAAGTGAAAAACTGTTTTTT CASSPTPGQGSEKLFF
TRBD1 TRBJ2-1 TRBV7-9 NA TGTGCCAGCAGCTTAGGCACAGGGGGCGATACCCATGAGCAGTTCTTC CASSLGTGGDTHEQFF
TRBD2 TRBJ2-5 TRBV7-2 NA TGTGCCAGCAGCTTAGGTTACCTTAGCGGGAGAGAGGAGACCCAGTACTTC CASSLGYLSGREETQYF
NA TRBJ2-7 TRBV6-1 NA TGTGCCAGCAGTGCCATGGGAGGTTTGGACGAGCAGTACTTC CASSAMGGLDEQYF
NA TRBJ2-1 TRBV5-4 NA TGTGCCAGCAGCCGTAGCCGGGACAGCTCTGGAGGGCCACTTAGCAATGAGCAGTTCTTC CASSRSRDSSGGPLSNEQFF
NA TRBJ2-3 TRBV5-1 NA TGCGCCAGCAGCCTGGGCGGGACCTCGGGCACAGATACGCAGTATTTT CASSLGGTSGTDTQYF
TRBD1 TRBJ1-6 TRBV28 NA TGTGCCAGCACCAGGACAGGTTCCCTCCACTTT CASTRTGSLHF
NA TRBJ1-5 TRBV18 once TGTGCCAGCTCACGACAGAAGAGATATAGCAATCAGCCCCAGCATTTT CASSRQKRYSNQPQHF
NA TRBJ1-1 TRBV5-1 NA TGCGCCAGCAGCTTGGTTACAGCTACCATGAACACTGAAGCTTTCTTT CASSLVTATMNTEAFF
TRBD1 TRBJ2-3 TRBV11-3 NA TGTGCCAGCAGGGGACAGGGGACAGATACGCAGTATTTT CASRGQGTDTQYF
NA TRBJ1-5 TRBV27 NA TGTGCCAGCAGTTTATCTTCCGACAGTTTTAATCAGCCCCAGCATTTT CASSLSSDSFNQPQHF
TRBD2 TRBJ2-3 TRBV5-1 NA TGCGCCAGCGGGGCTAGCGGGAGGGCCGCGGGAGATACGCAGTATTTT CASGASGRAAGDTQYF
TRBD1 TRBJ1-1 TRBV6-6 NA TGTGCCAGCAGTTACGACCAGGGGGGAGCCCCTGAAGCTTTCTTT CASSYDQGGAPEAFF
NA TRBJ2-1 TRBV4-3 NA TGCGCCAGCAGCCAAGAAGCGGGCGGCTCCTACAATGAGCAGTTCTTC CASSQEAGGSYNEQFF
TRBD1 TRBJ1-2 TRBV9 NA TGTGCCAGCAGCGTAGAGGAGCACGACAGGGACTATGGCTACACCTTC CASSVEEHDRDYGYTF